The entry below gives a single T cell receptor (beta chain) sequence along with its context. Its antigen is currently unknown. This specimen comes from a study of cytomegalovirus exposure and HLA in healthy donors. Study-wide results and caveats: Analyses of presence and absence presupposed an approximately uniform sequencing depth across donors. Common viral pathogens seemed, in a later analysis, to connect with several of the most significant clusters. Earlier results showed most TCR beta V segments being productive about 87% or about 30% of the time. In a later analysis, DRB1 alleles had the most associated TCRs; HLA-C alleles the fewest.

The PCR made use of 60 Vbeta and 13 Jbeta primers. The table came from immunoSEQ multiplex PCR; TCRdb's copy has only in-frame clones and leaves some out. The table shows some 90,000 clones, with 81% occurring only once. Germline V gene sequence: CDR1 SEHNR, CDR2 FQNEAQ (reference sequence). The V and J ends lost 2 bases and 7 bases, in that order; junction bases with no gene match: 8. The CDR3 extends over 16 amino acids. The source material was PBMCs. The clonotype was recovered from a man in his forties or fifties in good health and CMV-seronegative. The V gene is TRBV7-9, the J gene TRBJ2-2; 9 bases align to TRBD1. The CDR3 protein is CASSLSRGQGVGELFF. CDR3 in DNA: TGTGCCAGCAGCTTAAGCCGGGGACAGGGTGTCGGGGAGCTGTTTTTT.